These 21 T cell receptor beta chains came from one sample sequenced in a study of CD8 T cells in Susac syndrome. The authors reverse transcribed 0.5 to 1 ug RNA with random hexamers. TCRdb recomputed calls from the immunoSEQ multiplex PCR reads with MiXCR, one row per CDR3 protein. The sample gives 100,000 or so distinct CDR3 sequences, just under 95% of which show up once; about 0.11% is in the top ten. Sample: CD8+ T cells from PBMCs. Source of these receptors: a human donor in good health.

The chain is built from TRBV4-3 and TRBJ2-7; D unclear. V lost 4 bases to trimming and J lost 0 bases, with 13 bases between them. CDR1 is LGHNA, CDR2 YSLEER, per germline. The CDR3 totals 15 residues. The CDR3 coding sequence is TGCGCCAGCAGCCGATGGGCCCAGGACTCCTACGAGCAGTACTTC. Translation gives CASSRWAQDSYEQYF.

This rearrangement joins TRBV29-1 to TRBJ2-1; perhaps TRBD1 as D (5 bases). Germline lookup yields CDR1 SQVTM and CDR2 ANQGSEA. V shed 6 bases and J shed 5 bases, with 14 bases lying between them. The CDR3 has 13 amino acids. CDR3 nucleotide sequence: TGCAGCGTAGCTTTGGGCAGGGACAATGAGCAGTTCTTC. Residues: CSVALGRDNEQFF.

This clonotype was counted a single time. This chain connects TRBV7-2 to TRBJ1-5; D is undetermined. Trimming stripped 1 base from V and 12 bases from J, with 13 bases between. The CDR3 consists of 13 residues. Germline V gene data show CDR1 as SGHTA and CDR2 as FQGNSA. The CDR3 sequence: CASSLGPGGGQHF. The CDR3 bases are TGTGCCAGCAGCTTAGGTCCTGGCGGTGGCCAGCATTTT. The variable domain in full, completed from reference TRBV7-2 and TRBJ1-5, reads GAGVSQSPSNKVTEKGKDVELRCDPISGHTALYWYRQSLGQGLEFLIYFQGNSAPDKSGLPSDRFSAERTGGSVSTLTIQRTQQEDSAVYLCASSLGPGGGQHFGDGTRLSIL.

The CDR3 nucleotides are TGTGCCAGCAGTGTAGACAGGAACACCGGGGAGCTGTTTTTT. This translates into CASSVDRNTGELFF. This chain uses TRBV28 with TRBJ2-2, with D possibly matching TRBD1 (5 bases). CDR3 size: 14 residues. V lost 5 bases and J lost 1, with 8 bases in between. Germline CDR1 is MDHEN and CDR2 is SYDVKM.

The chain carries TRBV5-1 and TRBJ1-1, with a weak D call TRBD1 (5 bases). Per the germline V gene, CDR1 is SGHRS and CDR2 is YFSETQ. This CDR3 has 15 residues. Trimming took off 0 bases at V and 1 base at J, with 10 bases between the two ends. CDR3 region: CASSLVSGGNTEAFF. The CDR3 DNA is TGCGCCAGCAGCTTGGTCTCCGGGGGGAACACTGAAGCTTTCTTT. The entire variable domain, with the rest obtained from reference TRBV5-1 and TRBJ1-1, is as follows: KAGVTQTPRYLIKTRGQQVTLSCSPISGHRSVSWYQQTPGQGLQFLFEYFSETQRNKGNFPGRFSGRQFSNSRSEMNVSTLELGDSALYLCASSLVSGGNTEAFFGQGTRLTVV.

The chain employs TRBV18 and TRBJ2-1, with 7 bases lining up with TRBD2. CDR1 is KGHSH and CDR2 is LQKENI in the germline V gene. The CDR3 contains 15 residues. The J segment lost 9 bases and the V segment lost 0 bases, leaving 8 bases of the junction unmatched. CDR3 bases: TGTGCCAGCTCACCACCGGGAGGGACGGACGGTGAGCAGTTCTTC. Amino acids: CASSPPGGTDGEQFF.

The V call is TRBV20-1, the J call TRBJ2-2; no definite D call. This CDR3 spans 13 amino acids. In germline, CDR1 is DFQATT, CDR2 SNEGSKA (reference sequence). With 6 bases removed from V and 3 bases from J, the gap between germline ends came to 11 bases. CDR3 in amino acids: CSAPQGYTGELFF. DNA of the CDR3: TGCAGTGCCCCTCAAGGGTACACCGGGGAGCTGTTTTTT.

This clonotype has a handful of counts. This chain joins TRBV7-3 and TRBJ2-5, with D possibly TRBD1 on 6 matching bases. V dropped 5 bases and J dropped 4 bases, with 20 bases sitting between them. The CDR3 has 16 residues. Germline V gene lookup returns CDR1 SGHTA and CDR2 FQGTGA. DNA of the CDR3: TGTGCCAGCAGCAGAACAGGGAGAAGGGTAGGAGAGACCCAGTACTTC. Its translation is CASSRTGRRVGETQYF.

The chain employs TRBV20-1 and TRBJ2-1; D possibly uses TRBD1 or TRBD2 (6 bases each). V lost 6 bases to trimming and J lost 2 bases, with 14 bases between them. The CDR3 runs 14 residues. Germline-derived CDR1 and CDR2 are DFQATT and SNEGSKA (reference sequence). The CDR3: CSARRGVTYNEQFF. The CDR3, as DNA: TGCAGTGCCCGGAGGGGGGTGACCTACAATGAGCAGTTCTTC.

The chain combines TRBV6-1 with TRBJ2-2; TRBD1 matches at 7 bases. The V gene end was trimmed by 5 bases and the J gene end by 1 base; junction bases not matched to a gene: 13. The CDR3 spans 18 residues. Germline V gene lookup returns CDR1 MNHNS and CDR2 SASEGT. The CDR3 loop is CASSPMTSGTENTGELFF. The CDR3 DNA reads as TGTGCCAGCAGTCCGATGACCTCCGGGACAGAGAACACCGGGGAGCTGTTTTTT.

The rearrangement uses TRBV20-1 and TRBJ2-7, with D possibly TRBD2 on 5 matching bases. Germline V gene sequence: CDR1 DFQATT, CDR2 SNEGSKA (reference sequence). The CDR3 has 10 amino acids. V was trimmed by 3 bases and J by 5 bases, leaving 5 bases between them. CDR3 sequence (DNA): TGCAGTGCTAGCGGGAACGAGCAGTACTTC. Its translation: CSASGNEQYF.

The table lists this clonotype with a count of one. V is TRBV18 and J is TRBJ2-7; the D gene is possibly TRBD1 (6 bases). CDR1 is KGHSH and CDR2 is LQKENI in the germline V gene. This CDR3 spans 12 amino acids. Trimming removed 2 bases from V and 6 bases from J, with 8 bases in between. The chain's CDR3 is CASSPARGEQYF. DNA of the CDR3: TGTGCCAGCTCACCAGCCAGGGGCGAGCAGTACTTC. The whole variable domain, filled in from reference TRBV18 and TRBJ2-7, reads NAGVMQNPRHLVRRRGQEARLRCSPMKGHSHVYWYRQLPEEGLKFMVYLQKENIIDESGMPKERFSAEFPKEGPSILRIQQVVRGDSAAYFCASSPARGEQYFGPGTRLTVT.

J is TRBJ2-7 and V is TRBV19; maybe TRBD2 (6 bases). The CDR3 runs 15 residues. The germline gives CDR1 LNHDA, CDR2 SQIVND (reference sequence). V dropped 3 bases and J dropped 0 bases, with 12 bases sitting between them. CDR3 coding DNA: TGTGCCAGTAGTATTCGGGCGGGATCCTCCTACGAGCAGTACTTC. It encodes CASSIRAGSSYEQYF.

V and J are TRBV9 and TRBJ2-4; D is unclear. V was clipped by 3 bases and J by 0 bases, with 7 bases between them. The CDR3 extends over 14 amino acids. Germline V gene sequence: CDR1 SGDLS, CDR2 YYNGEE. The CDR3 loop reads CASSAGLAKNIQYF. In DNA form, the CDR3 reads TGTGCCAGCAGCGCCGGATTAGCCAAAAACATTCAGTACTTC.

CDR3 coding DNA: TGCAGTGCCGTGTCTTCGGGAGCGAATGAGCAGTTCTTC. This gives the protein CSAVSSGANEQFF. The chain has TRBV20-1 and TRBJ2-1, with a tentative D call TRBD2 (6 bases). The germline V gene encodes CDR1 DFQATT and CDR2 SNEGSKA (reference sequence). Trimming took 6 bases from V and 7 from J, leaving 16 bases between them. This CDR3 has 13 residues.

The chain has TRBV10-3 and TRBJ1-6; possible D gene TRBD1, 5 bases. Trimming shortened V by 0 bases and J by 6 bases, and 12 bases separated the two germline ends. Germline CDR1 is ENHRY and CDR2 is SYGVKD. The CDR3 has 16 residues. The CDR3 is CAISESGLHPNSPLHF. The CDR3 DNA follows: TGTGCCATCAGTGAGTCGGGGCTACACCCTAATTCACCCCTCCACTTT.

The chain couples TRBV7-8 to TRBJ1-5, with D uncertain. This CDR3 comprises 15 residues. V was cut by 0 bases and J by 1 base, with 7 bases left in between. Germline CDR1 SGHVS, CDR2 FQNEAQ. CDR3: CASSLALGSNQPQHF. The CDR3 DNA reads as TGTGCCAGCAGCTTAGCCCTAGGAAGCAATCAGCCCCAGCATTTT.

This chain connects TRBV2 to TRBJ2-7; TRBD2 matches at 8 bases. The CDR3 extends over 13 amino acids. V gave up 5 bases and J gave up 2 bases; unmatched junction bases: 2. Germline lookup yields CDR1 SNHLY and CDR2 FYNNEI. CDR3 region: CASSPGGPYEQYF. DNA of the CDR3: TGTGCCAGCAGTCCGGGGGGGCCCTACGAGCAGTACTTC.

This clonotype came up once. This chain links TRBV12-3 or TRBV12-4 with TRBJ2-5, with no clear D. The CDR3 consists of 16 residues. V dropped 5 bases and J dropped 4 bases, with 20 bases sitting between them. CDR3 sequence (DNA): TGTGCCAGCAGTACGTCCCGGAACCCCTGGGGAGAGACCCAGTACTTC. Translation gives CASSTSRNPWGETQYF.

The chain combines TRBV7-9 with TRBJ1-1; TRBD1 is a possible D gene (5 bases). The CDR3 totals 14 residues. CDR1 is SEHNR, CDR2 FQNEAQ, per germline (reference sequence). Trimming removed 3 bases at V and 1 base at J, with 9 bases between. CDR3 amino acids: CASSFGTSNTEAFF. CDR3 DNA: TGTGCCAGCAGCTTTGGGACTTCGAACACTGAAGCTTTCTTT.

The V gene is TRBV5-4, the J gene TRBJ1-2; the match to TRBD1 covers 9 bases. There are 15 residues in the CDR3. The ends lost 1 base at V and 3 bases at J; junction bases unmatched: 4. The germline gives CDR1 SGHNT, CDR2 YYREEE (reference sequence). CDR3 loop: CASSLTGGADYGYTF. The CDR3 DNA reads TGTGCCAGCAGCTTGACAGGGGGCGCGGACTATGGCTACACCTTC.